There are a few counts of the clone carrying this T cell receptor (beta chain). The antigen is undetermined. The germline V gene encodes CDR1 SGHTA and CDR2 FQGTGA. The CDR3 sequence is 14 residues long. J was trimmed by 4 bases and V by 5 bases; bases with no gene match: 5. A single record per CDR3 protein comes from TCRdb applying MiXCR to the 5' RACE reads. The sample lists roughly 550,000 distinct CDR3 sequences, 20% seen once, with under 15% in the top ten. This specimen belongs to a study of T-cell memory formation after mild COVID-19. On the study more broadly: The two donors had largely donor-specific TCR clusters.

Study-wide results and caveats: A second wave expanding day 15 to 37 was CD4+-biased; contracting clones were balanced. Pre-infection memory already had some responding clones, implying cross-reactive memory joined. Contracting CD4+ clones were located mainly in CM and EM, and CD8+ clones in EMRA.

The clonotype comes from an adult woman who had mild COVID-19 (a few samples of this study predate the infection). Cell type and time point are not known. The sample taken for sequencing was PBMCs or a T cell subset sorted from them (not recorded which). V and J are TRBV7-3 and TRBJ2-3; TRBD1 matches 8 bases. The CDR3 DNA is TGTGCCAGCAGCAGGACAGGGCGTGCAGATACGCAGTATTTT. Translating it yields CASSRTGRADTQYF.